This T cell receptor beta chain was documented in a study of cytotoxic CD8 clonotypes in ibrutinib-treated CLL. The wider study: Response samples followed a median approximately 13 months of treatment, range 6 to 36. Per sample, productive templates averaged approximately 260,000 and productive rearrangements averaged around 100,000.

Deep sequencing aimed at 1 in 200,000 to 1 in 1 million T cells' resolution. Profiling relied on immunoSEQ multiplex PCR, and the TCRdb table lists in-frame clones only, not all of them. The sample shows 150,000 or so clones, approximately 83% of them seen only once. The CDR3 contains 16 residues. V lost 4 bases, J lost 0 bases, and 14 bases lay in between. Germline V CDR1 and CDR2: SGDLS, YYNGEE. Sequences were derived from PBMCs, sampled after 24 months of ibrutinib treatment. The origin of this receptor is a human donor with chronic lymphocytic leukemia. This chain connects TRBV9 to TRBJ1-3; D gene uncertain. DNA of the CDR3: TGTGCCAGCAGCCCCCCCGGGTCCTCCTCTGGAAACACCATATATTTT. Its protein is CASSPPGSSSGNTIYF. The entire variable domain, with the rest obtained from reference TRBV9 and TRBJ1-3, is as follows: DSGVTQTPKHLITATGQRVTLRCSPRSGDLSVYWYQQSLDQGLQFLIQYYNGEERAKGNILERFSAQQFPDLHSELNLSSLELGDSALYFCASSPPGSSSGNTIYFGEGSWLTVV.